This passage covers 31 T cell receptor beta chains from one sample sequenced in a study of blood T cell repertoires in COVID-19. Method: immunoSEQ multiplex PCR; TCRdb's copy keeps in-frame clones and lacks some. The repertoire has some 130,000 clones, just under 85% of them found once; the top ten carry roughly 15%. Material for sequencing was peripheral blood. Every receptor here comes from a woman aged 45-65 years with acute or convalescent COVID-19.

This clone was detected many times. The V and J genes are TRBV19 and TRBJ1-5; TRBD1 might be the D (5 bases). Germline V CDR1 and CDR2: LNHDA, SQIVND (reference sequence). V lost 10 bases and J lost 2, with 21 bases in between. The CDR3 has 16 residues. The CDR3 sequence: CATQQSKGAGNQPQHF. The CDR3 nucleotides are TGTGCCACCCAACAATCGAAAGGGGCTGGCAATCAGCCCCAGCATTTT.

This rearrangement joins TRBV20-1 to TRBJ1-2; no clear D gene. The germline V gene has CDR1 DFQATT and CDR2 SNEGSKA (reference sequence). The germline V and J ends were trimmed by 4 bases and 5 bases, with 5 bases remaining between them. This CDR3 region has 10 residues. The CDR3 region has the DNA TGCAGTGCTACTTATTATGGCTACACCTTC. It encodes CSATYYGYTF.

The chain recombines TRBV10-1 with TRBJ2-1; 8 nucleotides match TRBD1. Germline V gives CDR1 WNHNN, CDR2 SYGVQD (reference sequence). There are 13 residues in the CDR3. Trimming removed 5 bases from V and 7 bases from J; junction bases left unmatched: 4. In DNA, the CDR3 is TGCGCCAGCAGTCAGGGGGCAGGGAATGAGCAGTTCTTC. Its translation: CASSQGAGNEQFF.

The rearrangement joins TRBV7-8 to TRBJ2-2, with D perhaps matching TRBD1 (5 bases). Per the germline V gene, CDR1 is SGHVS and CDR2 is FQNEAQ. This CDR3 comprises 16 residues. V shed 7 bases and J shed 3 bases, with 18 bases lying between them. The CDR3 DNA sequence: TGTGCCAGCACACCTCCACTGAGACAGCACACCGGGGAGCTGTTTTTT. It codes for CASTPPLRQHTGELFF.

V is TRBV29-1 and J is TRBJ2-6; D call uncertain. The V gene's germline CDR1 is SQVTM and CDR2 ANQGSEA. Trimming left V 3 bases short and J 0 bases short, with 6 bases between. The CDR3 totals 14 residues. The CDR3 bases are TGCAGCGTTGATAAGCTCTCTGGGGCCAACGTCCTGACTTTC. This gives the protein CSVDKLSGANVLTF.

V gene TRBV5-4 combines with J gene TRBJ2-1; D is possibly TRBD1 (6 bases). Per germline, CDR1 SGHNT and CDR2 YYREEE (reference sequence). V gave up 3 bases and J gave up 8 bases, with 15 bases separating them. The CDR3 contains 14 residues. The CDR3 sequence: CASSSGGGLDEQFF. The CDR3 DNA reads TGTGCCAGCAGCTCTGGGGGCGGGTTGGATGAGCAGTTCTTC.

The chain carries TRBV18 and TRBJ1-2; weak D call: TRBD1 (6 bases). V was trimmed by 5 bases and J by 4 bases, leaving 14 bases between them. This CDR3 contains 14 residues. Germline assignment: CDR1 KGHSH and CDR2 LQKENI. CDR3 in amino acids: CASSTDRMAYGYTF. The DNA for the CDR3 is TGTGCCAGCTCAACAGACAGGATGGCCTATGGCTACACCTTC. Based on the CDR3 plus reference TRBV18 and TRBJ1-2, the full variable domain is NAGVMQNPRHLVRRRGQEARLRCSPMKGHSHVYWYRQLPEEGLKFMVYLQKENIIDESGMPKERFSAEFPKEGPSILRIQQVVRGDSAAYFCASSTDRMAYGYTFGSGTRLTVV.

The chain's CDR3 is CASSPRTSSNEQFF. CDR3 coding DNA: TGTGCCAGCAGTCCTAGGACTAGCAGCAATGAGCAGTTCTTC. The chain has TRBV6-5 and TRBJ2-1; 8 nucleotides agree with TRBD2. Germline V gene lookup returns CDR1 MNHEY and CDR2 SVGAGI. V lost 5 bases, J lost 6 bases, and 6 bases stayed unmatched. This CDR3 spans 14 amino acids.

V usage is TRBV6-1 and J usage is TRBJ2-7; D is perhaps TRBD1 (5 bases). V lost 0 bases and J lost 0, with 12 bases in between. CDR3 size: 16 residues. Germline lookup yields CDR1 MNHNS and CDR2 SASEGT. CDR3 amino acids: CASSEAPQGYSYEQYF. CDR3 DNA: TGTGCCAGCAGTGAAGCTCCGCAGGGATACTCCTACGAGCAGTACTTC.

This clone was seen just once. The chain is built from TRBV2 and TRBJ1-4; maybe TRBD1 (6 bases). V shed 8 bases and J shed 0 bases, with 13 bases lying between them. The CDR3 is made up of 15 amino acids. The germline V gene encodes CDR1 SNHLY and CDR2 FYNNEI. The CDR3 coding sequence is TGTGCCAGCGGATGGACAGCTTCAACTAATGAAAAACTGTTTTTT. Amino acid sequence: CASGWTASTNEKLFF.

The chain has TRBV7-3 and TRBJ2-5; 11 bases line up with TRBD2. CDR3 length equals 16 residues. Germline trimming cut 5 bases from V and 5 bases from J; bases unmatched to any gene: 10. CDR1 and CDR2 from the germline V gene are SGHTA and FQGTGA. The CDR3 is CASSLRLAGSGETQYF. The CDR3 DNA follows: TGTGCCAGCAGCCTACGACTAGCGGGGTCTGGGGAGACCCAGTACTTC.

The CDR3 here is CASTMVRDRNYGYTF. CDR3 sequence (DNA): TGCGCCAGCACGATGGTGCGGGACAGAAACTATGGCTACACCTTC. The rearrangement links TRBV10-1 to TRBJ1-2; 7 bases fit TRBD1. This CDR3 comprises 15 residues. The V segment lost 7 bases and the J segment 2 bases; nucleotides outside the gene matches: 10. Germline assignment: CDR1 WNHNN and CDR2 SYGVQD (reference sequence).

Concerning this clone: This CDR3 fails to terminate in the conserved phenylalanine or tryptophan, so it likely reflects a read error. The DNA is left out, because the CDR3 cannot be placed on it with certainty; the CDR3 is given as TCRdb lists it. The gene calls are TRBV10-2 and TRBJ1-3. The CDR3 is 8 residues long, ends included. Germline V gene lookup returns CDR1 WSHSY and CDR2 SAAADI. The CDR3 sequence is CASTPKEG.

The chain joins TRBV9 to TRBJ1-4; 11 nucleotides match TRBD1. CDR1 and CDR2 (germline): SGDLS, YYNGEE. The CDR3 has 15 residues. V lost 3 bases and J lost 7; bases outside the gene matches: 5. CDR3 coding DNA: TGTGCCAGCAGCGGCGGGGGACAGGGGGGTGAAAAACTGTTTTTT. Its translation is CASSGGGQGGEKLFF.

This clone was seen a handful of times. V and J are TRBV5-1 and TRBJ2-3; tentatively, D is TRBD2 (6 bases). The CDR3 totals 13 residues. The germline gives CDR1 SGHRS, CDR2 YFSETQ. Deletions cut 3 bases from V and 1 base from J, with 6 bases between. Here the CDR3 DNA reads TGCGCCAGCAGCTGGGGGGGCACAGATACGCAGTATTTT. Protein sequence: CASSWGGTDTQYF.

This rearrangement joins TRBV11-2 to TRBJ1-1; D perhaps matches TRBD1 (6 bases). V lost 6 bases to trimming and J lost 6 bases, with 14 bases between them. The germline V gene has CDR1 SGHAT and CDR2 FQNNGV. The CDR3 contains 13 residues. CDR3 amino acids: CASSYRAHAEAFF. CDR3 nucleotide sequence: TGTGCCAGCAGTTACAGGGCCCACGCTGAAGCTTTCTTT.

The chain is built from TRBV3-1 (or the pseudogene TRBV3-2) and TRBJ1-2; 8 nucleotides match TRBD1. The trim removed 1 base at V and 8 bases at J, leaving 6 bases unmatched. The CDR3 runs 14 residues. The V gene's germline CDR1 is LGHDT and CDR2 YNNKEL (reference sequence). CDR3 region: CASSQVLDRGGYTF. The CDR3 nucleotides are TGTGCCAGCAGCCAAGTCCTTGACAGGGGCGGCTACACCTTC.

This clone was found once. This chain's CDR3 is CASSPPTGGNEKLFF. The CDR3 nucleotides read TGTGCCAGCAGCCCCCCGACAGGGGGAAATGAAAAACTGTTTTTT. V is TRBV11-2 and J is TRBJ1-4; the match to TRBD1 covers 9 bases. This CDR3 spans 15 amino acids. The germline gives CDR1 SGHAT, CDR2 FQNNGV. Trimming at V came to 5 bases and at J to 5 bases, leaving 6 bases not matched to a gene.

The chain couples TRBV7-2 to TRBJ1-3; D not certain. Trimming took 1 base from V and 3 from J, leaving 10 bases between them. Germline-derived CDR1 and CDR2 are SGHTA and FQGNSA. CDR3 length equals 15 residues. The chain's CDR3 is CASSLDLSGGNTIYF. The CDR3 DNA reads TGTGCCAGCAGCTTAGACCTGTCGGGTGGAAACACCATATATTTT.

The J gene is TRBJ2-1, the V gene TRBV19; TRBD2 aligns across 14 bases. This CDR3 has 16 residues. The V gene's germline CDR1 is LNHDA and CDR2 SQIVND (reference sequence). V was pared by 2 bases and J by 10 bases, with 7 bases of the junction left unmatched. DNA of the CDR3: TGTGCCAGTAGTATACGGGGACTAGCGGGGGCCAAAGAGCAGTTCTTC. This translates into CASSIRGLAGAKEQFF. The full variable domain, completed using reference TRBV19 and TRBJ2-1, is DGGITQSPKYLFRKEGQNVTLSCEQNLNHDAMYWYRQDPGQGLRLIYYSQIVNDFQKGDIAEGYSVSREKKESFPLTVTSAQKNPTAFYLCASSIRGLAGAKEQFFGPGTRLTVL.

The genes are TRBV19 and TRBJ1-1, with TRBD1 identical over 9 bases. Germline lookup yields CDR1 LNHDA and CDR2 SQIVND (reference sequence). The V and J ends lost 7 bases and 1 base, in that order; junction bases with no gene match: 13. The CDR3 is 17 residues long. The CDR3 nucleotides read TGTGCCAGTACCCCGATTGGACAGGGGCCGCAGAACACTGAAGCTTTCTTT. It encodes CASTPIGQGPQNTEAFF.

This clone was observed a handful of times. The chain combines TRBV29-1 with TRBJ1-4; TRBD1 agrees at 8 bases. V shed 2 bases and J 13 bases; nucleotides not matched to a gene: 9. Germline V CDR1 and CDR2: SQVTM, ANQGSEA. This CDR3 has 13 residues. CDR3 residues: CSVEMTGARLLFF. The CDR3 coding sequence is TGCAGCGTTGAAATGACAGGGGCGAGGTTACTGTTTTTT.

The genes are TRBV4-1 and TRBJ1-5, with D maybe TRBD1 (5 bases). Germline V gene sequence: CDR1 MGHRA, CDR2 YSYEKL. V was pared by 0 bases and J by 4 bases, with 10 bases between. CDR3 size: 15 residues. This CDR3 reads CASSQELQVNQPQHF. CDR3 in DNA: TGCGCCAGCAGCCAAGAGCTACAGGTTAATCAGCCCCAGCATTTT.

V gene TRBV10-3 combines with J gene TRBJ1-5; 7 bases agree with TRBD1. J lost 3 bases, V lost 10 bases, and 6 bases had no gene match. Germline V lookup: CDR1 ENHRY, CDR2 SYGVKD. The CDR3 is made up of 13 amino acids. The DNA of the CDR3 is TGTGCCACGAGGGACAGAGACAATCAGCCCCAGCATTTT. Its protein is CATRDRDNQPQHF.

The rearrangement uses TRBV28 and TRBJ1-4; D is uncertain. V was cut by 8 bases and J by 7 bases, with 11 bases left in between. Germline V gene sequence: CDR1 MDHEN, CDR2 SYDVKM. There are 12 residues in the CDR3. DNA of the CDR3: TGTGCCAGCGGGGAGGAGGGTGAAAAACTGTTTTTT. Translating gives CASGEEGEKLFF. The whole variable domain, remainder taken from reference TRBV28 and TRBJ1-4, is DVKVTQSSRYLVKRTGEKVFLECVQDMDHENMFWYRQDPGLGLRLIYFSYDVKMKEKGDIPEGYSVSREKKERFSLILESASTNQTSMYLCASGEEGEKLFFGSGTQLSVL.

The rearrangement uses TRBV10-2 and TRBJ1-4; 7 bases map to TRBD1. V lost 9 bases, J lost 5 bases, and 9 bases stayed unmatched. In germline, CDR1 is WSHSY, CDR2 SAAADI. The CDR3 extends over 14 amino acids. The CDR3 region is CASLEGQWNEKLFF. Written as DNA, the CDR3 is TGCGCCAGTCTGGAGGGACAGTGGAATGAAAAACTGTTTTTT.

The chain employs TRBV27 and TRBJ1-2; 10 bases are a match to TRBD1. This CDR3 region has 15 residues. V gave up 7 bases and J gave up 2 bases; unmatched junction bases: 7. The germline V gene has CDR1 MNHEY and CDR2 SMNVEV (reference sequence). The CDR3 loop reads CASMSPGQGNYGYTF. CDR3 nucleotides: TGTGCCAGCATGTCTCCGGGACAGGGGAACTATGGCTACACCTTC.

This clone was recorded once. This chain links TRBV19 with TRBJ2-7, with D possibly matching TRBD1 (7 bases). This CDR3 has 14 amino acids. V shed 7 bases and J shed 3 bases, with 16 bases lying between them. Germline V gene lookup returns CDR1 LNHDA and CDR2 SQIVND (reference sequence). The CDR3 DNA reads as TGTGCCAGTAAGGGGGCAGGAGGGGACTACGAGCAGTACTTC. It codes for CASKGAGGDYEQYF.

The V call is TRBV10-3, the J call TRBJ2-7, with 7 bases aligning to TRBD1. The CDR3 consists of 16 residues. The germline V gene encodes CDR1 ENHRY and CDR2 SYGVKD. V lost 8 bases to trimming and J lost 2 bases; unmatched junction nucleotides: 15. CDR3 sequence: CAISSTDSRGTYEQYF. The CDR3 DNA reads as TGTGCCATCTCCAGCACCGACAGCAGGGGGACCTACGAGCAGTACTTC.

The V gene is TRBV6-5, the J gene TRBJ1-2, with D uncertain. Germline V lookup: CDR1 MNHEY, CDR2 SVGAGI. The length of the CDR3 is 14 residues. V was cut by 0 bases and J by 4 bases, with 9 bases left in between. CDR3 in amino acids: CASSYSREPYGYTF. CDR3 coding DNA: TGTGCCAGCAGTTACTCGCGGGAACCCTATGGCTACACCTTC.

The rearrangement joins TRBV21-1 to TRBJ1-1; TRBD1 is the table's D call, not checked against the DNA. TRBV21-1 represents a pseudogene. The CDR3 is 17 residues long. The CDR3 DNA reads TGTGCCAGCAGCTCTAGTACCCTCAGGGAACCGAACACTGAAACTTTCTTT. Protein sequence: CASSSSTLREPNTETFF.